A single sample gave rise to the 21 T cell receptor beta chains below, sequenced in a study of long-term antiretroviral therapy in people with HIV (dated by TCRdb to between 2021 and 2024). The immunoSEQ hsTCRB v3.0 assay was used at survey level resolution to sequence the TRB variable region. TCRdb provides this immuneACCESS table in a form limited to in-frame rearrangements. Some clones are lacking; in checked studies, under half of them reflect an unresolved V gene, and why the rest are absent is not known. The sample contains about 17,000 clones, 91% of them found a single time. 7.5% to 9.5% of the sample is in the top ten clones. The specimen comprised unsorted PBMCs, sampled 0.3 years after starting antiretroviral therapy. The receptor source for this set is a man aged 55 to 69 with HIV.

This clone appeared a single time. This sequence joins TRBV11-2 and TRBJ2-3, with a weak D call TRBD1 (5 bases). Germline V gene sequence: CDR1 SGHAT, CDR2 FQNNGV. V lost 3 bases, J lost 3 bases, and 7 bases lay in between. The CDR3 runs to 13 residues. This CDR3 is CASSFPGTDTQYF. CDR3 nucleotide sequence: TGTGCCAGCAGCTTCCCAGGGACAGATACGCAGTATTTT.

This chain connects TRBV5-4 to TRBJ2-7, with D tentatively TRBD1 or TRBD2 (5 bases each). V was pared by 3 bases and J by 8 bases, with 18 bases between. This CDR3 is 14 amino acids long. CDR1 is SGHNT, CDR2 YYREEE, per germline (reference sequence). The DNA for the CDR3 is TGTGCCAGCAGCTACCGGGACCCAACAGGTCAGCAGTACTTC. Amino acids: CASSYRDPTGQQYF.

The rearrangement links TRBV7-8 to TRBJ2-1; a weak D match, TRBD2 (6 bases). V was shortened by 5 bases and J by 5 bases, with 13 bases between the two germline ends. CDR1 is SGHVS, CDR2 FQNEAQ, per germline. This CDR3 comprises 14 residues. The CDR3 DNA is TGTGCCAGCAGCCGGCGGGAAACTAACAATGAGCAGTTCTTC. Protein: CASSRRETNNEQFF.

The J gene is TRBJ1-6, the V gene TRBV27; D perhaps matches TRBD1 (5 bases). The V end lost 5 bases, the J end lost 8 bases, and 16 bases lay between the germline ends. Germline loops: CDR1 MNHEY, CDR2 SMNVEV (reference sequence). This CDR3 comprises 15 residues. CDR3 protein: CASSRSGLGHSPLHF. CDR3 coding DNA: TGTGCCAGCAGTCGATCAGGGTTAGGGCATTCACCCCTCCACTTT.

The chain combines TRBV5-6 with TRBJ1-2; D is unresolved. CDR1 is SGHDT, CDR2 YYEEEE, per germline. This CDR3 has 12 amino acids. V lost 3 bases and J 0 bases, leaving 3 bases between the germline ends. CDR3 amino acids: CASSYPNYGYTF. The CDR3 bases are TGTGCCAGCAGCTACCCTAACTATGGCTACACCTTC.

The chain combines TRBV5-1 with TRBJ2-3, with a weak D call TRBD2 (6 bases). The CDR3 has 16 amino acids. CDR1 and CDR2 (germline): SGHRS, YFSETQ. The V end was cut by 1 base, the J end by 0 bases, with 12 bases between. The CDR3 DNA reads as TGCGCCAGCAGCTTGAGGTCCGGGACTAGCACAGATACGCAGTATTTT. This codes for CASSLRSGTSTDTQYF. The complete variable domain, with remaining parts taken from reference TRBV5-1 and TRBJ2-3, reads KAGVTQTPRYLIKTRGQQVTLSCSPISGHRSVSWYQQTPGQGLQFLFEYFSETQRNKGNFPGRFSGRQFSNSRSEMNVSTLELGDSALYLCASSLRSGTSTDTQYFGPGTRLTVL.

The chain has TRBV29-1 and TRBJ2-7; D perhaps matches TRBD1 (5 bases). The CDR3 has 12 residues. V gave up 7 bases and J gave up 2 bases, with 12 bases separating them. The germline V gene encodes CDR1 SQVTM and CDR2 ANQGSEA. The CDR3 sequence: CSGTTAPYEQYF. The CDR3 region has the DNA TGCAGCGGGACAACAGCACCCTACGAGCAGTACTTC.

V gene TRBV12-5 combines with J gene TRBJ2-7; D remains ambiguous. Germline V gene lookup returns CDR1 LGHNT and CDR2 FRNRAP. Deletions cut 0 bases from V and 5 bases from J, with 5 bases between. CDR3 length: 12 amino acids. In DNA, the CDR3 is TGTGCTAGTGGTTTGGTACTCAACGAGCAGTACTTC. Its protein is CASGLVLNEQYF. Full variable domain (rest looked up from reference TRBV12-5 and TRBJ2-7): DARVTQTPRHKVTEMGQEVTMRCQPILGHNTVFWYRQTMMQGLELLAYFRNRAPLDDSGMPKDRFSAEMPDATLATLKIQPSEPRDSAVYFCASGLVLNEQYFGPGTRLTVT.

The V gene is TRBV6-1, the J gene TRBJ2-5; the match to TRBD1 covers 10 bases. V was clipped by 7 bases and J by 5 bases; unmatched bases: 7. CDR1 is MNHNS and CDR2 is SASEGT in the germline V gene. The CDR3 has 14 residues. DNA for the CDR3: TGTGCCAGCACCAAGACAGGGGGCGAGGAGACCCAGTACTTC. Translation: CASTKTGGEETQYF.

This chain connects TRBV28 to TRBJ1-1; D gene ambiguous. CDR3 length: 13 residues. The germline gives CDR1 MDHEN, CDR2 SYDVKM. Trimming cost V 3 bases and J 3 bases, with 8 bases left between them. CDR3 residues: CASSLRLDTEAFF. CDR3 DNA sequence: TGTGCCAGCAGTTTGAGGTTGGACACTGAAGCTTTCTTT.

This chain connects TRBV18 to TRBJ1-1, with TRBD1 matching over 9 bases. V gave up 5 bases and J gave up 4 bases; unmatched junction bases: 5. Germline-derived CDR1 and CDR2 are KGHSH and LQKENI. The CDR3 runs 14 residues. Written as DNA, the CDR3 is TGTGCCAGCTCATCACAACAGGGGGCCACTGAAGCTTTCTTT. This codes for CASSSQQGATEAFF.

The chain couples TRBV30 to TRBJ1-3; a possible D gene is TRBD1 (5 bases). The germline V and J ends were trimmed by 3 bases and 2 bases, with 8 bases remaining between them. CDR1 is GTSNPN, CDR2 SVGIG, per germline (reference sequence). The CDR3 totals 13 residues. The CDR3 bases are TGTGCCTGGAGCATAGGGGCTGGAAACACCATATATTTT. It encodes CAWSIGAGNTIYF.

The J gene is TRBJ2-3, the V gene TRBV10-3, with 7 bases aligning to TRBD2. The CDR3 covers 15 residues. J gave up 1 base and V 6 bases, and 7 bases lay outside the gene matches. Germline assignment: CDR1 ENHRY and CDR2 SYGVKD. This CDR3 is CAIRSGGVGTDTQYF. DNA of the CDR3: TGTGCCATCAGAAGTGGGGGGGTTGGCACAGATACGCAGTATTTT.

This sequence joins TRBV5-5 and TRBJ2-7; the D call may be TRBD1 or TRBD2 (5 bases each). Trimming stripped 3 bases from V and 8 bases from J, with 18 bases between. Germline V lookup: CDR1 SGHKS, CDR2 YYEKEE (reference sequence). The CDR3 covers 14 residues. CDR3 protein: CASSYRDPTGQQYF. CDR3 DNA sequence: TGTGCCAGCAGCTACCGGGACCCAACAGGTCAGCAGTACTTC.

V gene TRBV15 combines with J gene TRBJ2-7; D possibly corresponds to TRBD1 (6 bases). Germline V gene lookup returns CDR1 LNHNV and CDR2 YYDKDF (reference sequence). The V end lost 0 bases, the J end lost 1 base, and 13 bases lay between the germline ends. This CDR3 is 16 amino acids long. DNA for the CDR3: TGTGCCACCAGCAGAGATCTGGCCAGGGGATCCTACGAGCAGTACTTC. Protein: CATSRDLARGSYEQYF.

This clone was seen only once. This chain links TRBV5-1 with TRBJ1-4, with 7 bases fitting TRBD1. The CDR3 runs to 15 residues. V shed 5 bases and J 5 bases; nucleotides not matched to a gene: 9. CDR1 and CDR2 (germline): SGHRS, YFSETQ. CDR3 sequence: CASRPTGQMNEKLFF. The CDR3 bases are TGCGCCAGCAGACCCACGGGACAGATGAATGAAAAACTGTTTTTT.

This clone was recorded a few times. The J gene is TRBJ2-5, the V gene TRBV14; the match to TRBD2 covers 13 bases. The CDR3 loop spans 16 amino acids. CDR1 SGHDN and CDR2 FVKESK come from the germline V gene. V trimming: 6 bases; J trimming: 2 bases; junction bases outside the gene matches: 6. This CDR3 is CASRPGLAGKQETQYF. CDR3 DNA sequence: TGTGCCAGCAGACCGGGACTAGCGGGGAAACAAGAGACCCAGTACTTC.

This chain uses TRBV2 with TRBJ2-5; D may be TRBD2 (5 bases). This CDR3 is built from 14 residues. Looked up from germline, CDR1 is SNHLY and CDR2 is FYNNEI. V lost 4 bases to trimming and J lost 1 base, with 10 bases between them. The CDR3 region has the DNA TGTGCCAGCAGTGTACGGGCGGGCCAAGAGACCCAGTACTTC. Residues: CASSVRAGQETQYF.

The table lists this clone with a count of one. The chain couples TRBV6-5 to TRBJ2-2; 7 bases agree with TRBD1. This CDR3 contains 15 residues. The V gene end was trimmed by 6 bases and the J gene end by 7 bases; junction bases not matched to a gene: 11. Germline CDR1 MNHEY, CDR2 SVGAGI. The CDR3 nucleotides read TGTGCCAGCAGCCGATCGACAGGGCGGATCGGGGAGCTGTTTTTT. Amino acid sequence: CASSRSTGRIGELFF.

The gene calls are TRBV5-1 and TRBJ2-7; D possibly matches TRBD1 or TRBD2 (6 bases each). The CDR3 extends over 13 amino acids. Germline CDR1 SGHRS, CDR2 YFSETQ. V was pared by 4 bases and J by 7 bases, with 15 bases between. CDR3 amino acids: CASSGGTTGEQYF. Written as DNA, the CDR3 is TGCGCCAGCAGCGGGGGGACAACTGGAGAGCAGTACTTC.

J is TRBJ2-1 and V is TRBV10-1; 9 nucleotides line up with TRBD2. The CDR3 runs to 17 residues. Germline CDR1 WNHNN, CDR2 SYGVQD (reference sequence). J gave up 8 bases and V 4 bases, and 15 bases lay outside the gene matches. CDR3 sequence: CASSGGGSGSGSHEQFF. The CDR3 region has the DNA TGCGCCAGCAGTGGGGGCGGATCAGGTAGCGGGAGCCATGAGCAGTTCTTC.